Following are 30 T cell receptor beta chains from one sample sequenced in a study of blood T cell repertoires in COVID-19. Sequenced by immunoSEQ multiplex PCR; TCRdb stores in-frame clones only, minus some. The sample records tens of thousands of clones, 65% to 90% being singletons. The specimen sequenced was peripheral blood. These receptors were collected from a woman older than 75 with acute or convalescent COVID-19.

The V gene is TRBV4-2, the J gene TRBJ2-5, with 7 bases matching TRBD2. Germline V gene lookup returns CDR1 LGHNA and CDR2 YNFKEQ. This CDR3 has 18 amino acids. With V trimmed by 1 base and J by 5 bases, 16 bases remained unmatched. The CDR3 reads CASSQGPPRGVPWETQYF. The CDR3 DNA sequence: TGTGCCAGCAGCCAAGGCCCCCCCCGGGGGGTCCCATGGGAGACCCAGTACTTC.

This chain connects TRBV9 to TRBJ2-7; weak D call: TRBD2 (5 bases). Germline V gene lookup returns CDR1 SGDLS and CDR2 YYNGEE. This CDR3 is 16 amino acids long. V lost 0 bases and J lost 4, with 17 bases in between. The CDR3 region has the DNA TGTGCCAGCAGCGTAGGGGTTAAGGCCGGGAAATACGAGCAGTACTTC. Its translation: CASSVGVKAGKYEQYF.

The CDR3 spells CASGRGGDTQYF. The CDR3 DNA reads TGCGCCAGCGGAAGGGGTGGGGATACGCAGTATTTT. The J gene is TRBJ2-3, the V gene TRBV5-1; TRBD1 might be the D (5 bases). V was clipped by 7 bases and J by 6 bases, with 12 bases between them. Germline CDR1 reads SGHRS; CDR2 reads YFSETQ. The CDR3 has 12 residues.

The J gene is TRBJ1-2, the V gene TRBV5-1; weak D call: TRBD1 (6 bases). The CDR3 extends over 17 amino acids. The V and J ends lost 4 bases and 6 bases respectively, with 25 bases between them. CDR1 is SGHRS, CDR2 YFSETQ, per germline. The CDR3 sequence: CASSLRPGGVEWDGYTF. CDR3 sequence (DNA): TGCGCCAGCAGCCTACGACCGGGGGGCGTAGAATGGGATGGCTACACCTTC. Full variable domain (missing parts from reference TRBV5-1 and TRBJ1-2): KAGVTQTPRYLIKTRGQQVTLSCSPISGHRSVSWYQQTPGQGLQFLFEYFSETQRNKGNFPGRFSGRQFSNSRSEMNVSTLELGDSALYLCASSLRPGGVEWDGYTFGSGTRLTVV.

In its sample, this clone was seen once. The V gene is TRBV9, the J gene TRBJ1-3; no firm D call. The CDR3 extends over 15 amino acids. V was trimmed by 0 bases and J by 2 bases, leaving 9 bases between them. The germline CDR1 and CDR2 sequences are SGDLS and YYNGEE. CDR3 DNA: TGTGCCAGCAGCGTAGGCGGTTCCGCTGGAAACACCATATATTTT. Translated: CASSVGGSAGNTIYF.

The J gene is TRBJ1-5, the V gene TRBV19, with 9 positions matching TRBD1. V trimming: 5 bases; J trimming: 9 bases; junction bases outside the gene matches: 17. Germline V gene lookup returns CDR1 LNHDA and CDR2 SQIVND (reference sequence). The CDR3 totals 17 residues. The CDR3: CASSDPIRDRVFRPQHF. In nucleotides, the CDR3 is TGTGCCAGTAGTGACCCGATCCGGGACAGGGTGTTTCGGCCCCAGCATTTT.

The V gene is TRBV2, the J gene TRBJ1-5, with a weak D call TRBD1 (5 bases). CDR3 length equals 16 residues. Germline V gene sequence: CDR1 SNHLY, CDR2 FYNNEI. Trimming pared 6 bases from V and 2 bases from J, leaving 17 bases between. CDR3 bases: TGTGCCAGCAGCCCCGGGGGAGGGAGAGGCAATCAGCCCCAGCATTTT. Protein product: CASSPGGGRGNQPQHF.

The chain recombines TRBV3-1 (or the pseudogene TRBV3-2) with TRBJ1-1; no definite D call. Per the germline V gene, CDR1 is LGHDT and CDR2 is YNNKEL (reference sequence). V was clipped by 3 bases and J by 0 bases, with 5 bases between them. There are 13 residues in the CDR3. This CDR3 is CASSQGMNTEAFF. CDR3 sequence (DNA): TGTGCCAGCAGCCAGGGCATGAACACTGAAGCTTTCTTT.

The chain links TRBV18 to TRBJ2-7, with TRBD1 matching 8 bases. Germline V gene data show CDR1 as KGHSH and CDR2 as LQKENI. This CDR3 region has 14 residues. J lost 5 bases, V lost 5 bases, and 8 bases had no gene match. The CDR3 bases are TGTGCCAGCTCAGTCGAAATGACAGGGGACGAGCAGTACTTC. It is translated as CASSVEMTGDEQYF.

The J gene is TRBJ1-1, the V gene TRBV6-5; tentative D call: TRBD1 (5 bases). Germline V lookup: CDR1 MNHEY, CDR2 SVGAGI. The V end lost 0 bases, the J end lost 11 bases, and 22 bases lay between the germline ends. The CDR3 is 16 residues long. The CDR3, as DNA: TGTGCCAGCAGTTACTCGTCAAGGGGCGCATTCAATTCGGCTTTCTTT. Amino acid sequence: CASSYSSRGAFNSAFF.

V gene TRBV7-3 combines with J gene TRBJ1-2; possible D gene TRBD1, 5 bases. The CDR3 is made up of 15 amino acids. V was clipped by 1 base and J by 5 bases, with 14 bases between them. Germline V gene sequence: CDR1 SGHTA, CDR2 FQGTGA. The CDR3 nucleotides read TGTGCCAGCAGCTTAAGCCCAGGGAATGGGTATGGCTACACCTTC. Translating gives CASSLSPGNGYGYTF.

The chain couples TRBV9 to TRBJ2-7, with 7 nucleotides matching TRBD1. The length of the CDR3 is 14 residues. Germline V gives CDR1 SGDLS, CDR2 YYNGEE. The ends lost 4 bases at V and 2 bases at J; junction bases unmatched: 6. The CDR3 sequence is CASSLGQDPYEQYF. The CDR3 DNA is TGTGCCAGCAGCCTCGGACAGGACCCCTACGAGCAGTACTTC.

The chain combines TRBV19 with TRBJ2-1; D may be TRBD2 (6 bases). CDR1 and CDR2 from the germline V gene are LNHDA and SQIVND (reference sequence). Trimming took 5 bases from V and 7 from J, leaving 18 bases between them. This CDR3 is built from 15 residues. CDR3 nucleotides: TGTGCCAGTAGTGACCAGGGAGGCGGTAGAAATGAGCAGTTCTTC. Translation gives CASSDQGGGRNEQFF.

The chain links TRBV19 to TRBJ1-2, with D perhaps TRBD1 (6 bases). Trimming stripped 7 bases from V and 2 bases from J, with 14 bases between. Germline CDR1 reads LNHDA; CDR2 reads SQIVND (reference sequence). CDR3 length: 14 residues. CDR3 nucleotides: TGTGCCAGTACCAACAGGGCTTCGAACTATGGCTACACCTTC. Translating gives CASTNRASNYGYTF.

This clone turned up a few times. The chain is built from TRBV6-5 and TRBJ1-1; 8 positions agree with TRBD1. Germline V gene sequence: CDR1 MNHEY, CDR2 SVGAGI. V dropped 2 bases and J dropped 2; count of bases not matched to a gene: 4. The CDR3 is 15 residues long. The CDR3 loop reads CASSYLGTGNTEAFF. CDR3 nucleotide sequence: TGTGCCAGCAGTTACCTCGGGACAGGAAACACTGAAGCTTTCTTT.

The chain uses TRBV19 and TRBJ2-5, with 8 bases that match TRBD2. V was pared by 3 bases and J by 3 bases, with 6 bases of the junction left unmatched. CDR3 size: 15 residues. Per the germline V gene, CDR1 is LNHDA and CDR2 is SQIVND (reference sequence). For the CDR3, the DNA is TGTGCCAGTAGTATCCTCCCGGGAGGGGAAGAGACCCAGTACTTC. This translates into CASSILPGGEETQYF.

The chain couples TRBV5-1 to TRBJ2-7, with 10 bases fitting TRBD2. V was clipped by 2 bases and J by 2 bases; unmatched bases: 4. The CDR3 has 15 residues. The germline V gene has CDR1 SGHRS and CDR2 YFSETQ. The CDR3 DNA sequence: TGCGCCAGCAGCTTCCAGCGGGGGGGAACCTACGAGCAGTACTTC. Protein sequence: CASSFQRGGTYEQYF.

The J gene is TRBJ2-7, the V gene TRBV7-2, with D possibly being TRBD2 (6 bases). V was trimmed by 2 bases and J by 5 bases, leaving 19 bases between them. Germline values: CDR1 SGHTA, CDR2 FQGNSA. The CDR3 length is 16 residues. The CDR3 DNA sequence: TGTGCCAGCAGCTTATATCTCGGGTCGTCGGGAGACGAGCAGTACTTC. It is translated as CASSLYLGSSGDEQYF.

This chain uses TRBV7-2 with TRBJ1-1; unclear D gene. V was trimmed by 1 base and J by 1 base, leaving 4 bases between them. Looked up from germline, CDR1 is SGHTA and CDR2 is FQGNSA. CDR3 length: 13 residues. CDR3 residues: CASSLGQNTEAFF. Written as DNA, the CDR3 is TGTGCCAGCAGCTTAGGGCAGAACACTGAAGCTTTCTTT.

This clone was counted once. The chain combines TRBV7-6 with TRBJ1-6; 8 bases are a match to TRBD1. This CDR3 has 19 residues. The germline V gene has CDR1 SGHVS and CDR2 FNYEAQ. Germline trimming cut 5 bases from V and 0 bases from J; bases unmatched to any gene: 12. CDR3 sequence (DNA): TGTGCCAGCAGCCTAGGGACAGGTCACCCGAGCTCCTATAATTCACCCCTCCACTTT. It codes for CASSLGTGHPSSYNSPLHF.

The V gene is TRBV6-1, the J gene TRBJ1-1; the D gene is possibly TRBD1 (6 bases). The ends were cut back, 3 bases at V and 5 bases at J, with 10 bases in the middle. Germline CDR1 reads MNHNS; CDR2 reads SASEGT. CDR3 length: 13 amino acids. The CDR3 sequence: CASSETQGTEAFF. The CDR3 DNA sequence: TGTGCCAGCAGTGAGACACAGGGAACTGAAGCTTTCTTT.

V and J are TRBV5-1 and TRBJ2-2, with 8 bases identical to TRBD1. V gave up 4 bases and J gave up 1 base; unmatched junction bases: 6. Germline assignment: CDR1 SGHRS and CDR2 YFSETQ. The CDR3 is made up of 16 amino acids. The CDR3 region is CASSQDGQGNTGELFF. As DNA, the CDR3 is TGCGCCAGCAGCCAGGATGGACAGGGGAACACCGGGGAGCTGTTTTTT.

The V and J genes are TRBV2 and TRBJ2-5; D might be TRBD2 (5 bases). The V gene's germline CDR1 is SNHLY and CDR2 FYNNEI. V gave up 5 bases and J gave up 5 bases, with 21 bases separating them. CDR3 size: 16 residues. CDR3 region: CASSIQTRGSRETQYF. The CDR3 coding sequence is TGTGCCAGCAGTATACAGACTCGGGGATCTCGGGAGACCCAGTACTTC.

The chain employs TRBV5-1 and TRBJ2-2; TRBD1 might be the D (5 bases). This CDR3 contains 15 residues. The V end was cut by 0 bases, the J end by 4 bases, with 10 bases between. Germline V gene data show CDR1 as SGHRS and CDR2 as YFSETQ. The CDR3 loop is CASSLGVDTTGELFF. The CDR3 nucleotides read TGCGCCAGCAGCTTGGGAGTGGACACCACCGGGGAGCTGTTTTTT.

This chain uses TRBV6-4 with TRBJ1-5, with 9 bases identical to TRBD1. After removal of 6 bases from V and 1 base from J, the junction contained 13 bases not matched to a gene. CDR1 is MRHNA and CDR2 is SNTAGT in the germline V gene. CDR3 size: 18 residues. CDR3 region: CASRPTEQGASSNQPQHF. Here the CDR3 DNA reads TGTGCCAGCAGACCCACCGAACAGGGGGCATCGAGCAATCAGCCCCAGCATTTT.

In this sample, this clone turned up once. V and J are TRBV6-5 and TRBJ1-2, with D perhaps TRBD1 (5 bases). This CDR3 has 14 residues. V was pared by 6 bases and J by 0 bases, with 11 bases between. Germline CDR1 is MNHEY and CDR2 is SVGAGI. CDR3 loop: CASRRTKANYGYTF. For the CDR3, the DNA is TGTGCCAGCAGACGGACAAAAGCTAACTATGGCTACACCTTC.

V gene TRBV7-2 combines with J gene TRBJ2-5; TRBD2 matches 9 bases. CDR3 length: 16 residues. With V trimmed by 1 base and J by 0 bases, 3 bases remained unmatched. The germline CDR1 and CDR2 sequences are SGHTA and FQGNSA. The CDR3 loop is CASSLGLAGHQETQYF. CDR3 nucleotides: TGTGCCAGCAGCTTAGGGCTAGCGGGGCACCAAGAGACCCAGTACTTC.

The CDR3: CASSRNVAGGTGELFF. The CDR3 DNA reads TGTGCCAGCAGTCGAAACGTGGCAGGGGGCACCGGGGAGCTGTTTTTT. The rearrangement uses TRBV7-9 and TRBJ2-2; 7 bases fit TRBD1. Germline-derived CDR1 and CDR2 are SEHNR and FQNEAQ (reference sequence). This CDR3 is 16 amino acids long. Germline trimming cut 6 bases from V and 4 bases from J; bases unmatched to any gene: 11.

Written as DNA, the CDR3 is TGTGCCAGCAGCCAAGACCCTGGGCGATTTGAGACCCAGTACTTC. It codes for CASSQDPGRFETQYF. The gene calls are TRBV3-1 (or the pseudogene TRBV3-2) and TRBJ2-5; D gene unclear. Trimming took off 0 bases at V and 5 bases at J, with 13 bases between the two ends. The CDR3 runs to 15 residues. Germline CDR1 and CDR2: LGHDT and YNNKEL (reference sequence).

V usage is TRBV5-1 and J usage is TRBJ1-2; a weak D match, TRBD1 (6 bases). The CDR3 covers 12 residues. Trimming shortened V by 2 bases and J by 6 bases, and 8 bases separated the two germline ends. Germline CDR1 SGHRS, CDR2 YFSETQ. The CDR3 coding sequence is TGCGCCAGCAGCTTACAGGGTAATGGCTACACCTTC. It codes for CASSLQGNGYTF.